This T cell receptor beta chain came from a study of monozygotic twins with inflammatory bowel disease. Study-level findings and limits: By inverse Simpson index, TCRbeta diversity was lower in IBD patients than in healthy co-twins.

With respect to this clonotype: Its antigen is not identified.

TCRdb reanalyzed the 5' RACE reads and collapses them to one entry per CDR3 protein, without DNA. There are 400,000 or so distinct CDR3 sequences in the sample, with approximately 2.4% held by the top ten. Blood samples measuring roughly 2.3 ml were taken per donor. Investigators extracted total RNA from whole blood and did not sort T cells. The CDR3 loop spans 13 amino acids. CDR1 GTSNPN and CDR2 SVGIG come from the germline V gene (reference sequence). The gene calls are TRBV30 and TRBJ2-1. This sequence originates from a human donor with ulcerative colitis or Crohn's disease, or a healthy co-twin of an affected twin (not recorded which). Sequenced input: blood. CDR3 sequence reads: CAWSVSKRNEQFF.